This entry lists 9 T cell receptor beta chains sequenced from one sample in a study of T cells in Graves' hyperthyroidism and ophthalmopathy. RNA transcripts were the template for amplifying TCR beta CDR3 regions. When the TCR CDR3 underwent first-round RT-PCR, the HTBI primer set was used. TCRdb reanalysed the multiplex PCR reads using MiXCR and keeps one entry per CDR3 protein. The data show a few hundred thousand distinct CDR3 sequences, approximately 14% seen once. What was sequenced was blood. These receptors came from a young woman with Graves' hyperthyroidism.

This clonotype was observed a few times. This chain links TRBV7-9 with TRBJ2-7; 7 bases are a match to TRBD1. J lost 3 bases, V lost 5 bases, and 7 bases had no gene match. The CDR3 spans 14 residues. Germline V lookup: CDR1 SEHNR, CDR2 FQNEAQ (reference sequence). The DNA of the CDR3 is TGTGCCAGCAGCAAGGGACAGTCGATCTACGAGCAGTACTTC. Its translation: CASSKGQSIYEQYF.

As regards this clonotype: A much larger clone lies one base from this, so it may be a read error. The J gene is TRBJ2-1, the V gene TRBV28; D is ambiguous. This CDR3 spans 13 amino acids. V was trimmed by 3 bases and J by 8 bases, leaving 11 bases between them. CDR1 and CDR2 (germline): MDHEN, SYDVKM. CDR3 DNA: TGTGCCAGCAGTTTCTCCCTTGGTGATGAGCAGTTCTTC. Its translation is CASSFSLGDEQFF. Filled out from reference TRBV28 and TRBJ2-1, the complete variable domain reads DVKVTQSSRYLVKRTGEKVFLECVQDMDHENMFWYRQDPGLGLRLIYFSYDVKMKEKGDIPEGYSVSREKKERFSLILESASTNQTSMYLCASSFSLGDEQFFGPGTRLTVL.

This clonotype was detected many times. The chain uses TRBV12-3 or TRBV12-4 and TRBJ1-1, with D tentatively TRBD1 (5 bases). This CDR3 is built from 14 residues. Trimming removed 6 bases at V and 1 base at J, with 12 bases between. Here the CDR3 DNA reads TGTGCCAGCAGGGGACTAAAAGAGAACACTGAAGCTTTCTTT. Protein: CASRGLKENTEAFF.

Of note for this clonotype: No conserved phenylalanine or tryptophan is present at the end of the CDR3, so a read error is the likely explanation. The rearrangement joins TRBV7-9 to TRBJ1-6; unclear D gene. The CDR3 runs to 13 residues. CDR1 and CDR2 (germline): SEHNR, FQNEAQ (reference sequence). V was trimmed by 3 bases and J by 8 bases, leaving 8 bases between them. The CDR3 nucleotides read TGTGCCAGCAGCTTTAACCCCGATTCACCCCTCCACTCT. It specifies CASSFNPDSPLHS.

Many counts were recorded for this clonotype. CDR3 nucleotides: TGCGCCAGCAGCCAGACGACCGGGACAGGGGGCACTGAAGCTTTCTTT. This sequence encodes CASSQTTGTGGTEAFF. The chain has TRBV4-3 and TRBJ1-1; 11 bases align to TRBD1. Germline CDR1 is LGHNA and CDR2 is YSLEER. Trimming at V came to 3 bases and at J to 4 bases, leaving 7 bases not matched to a gene. The CDR3 runs to 16 residues.

The chain carries TRBV12-3 or TRBV12-4 and TRBJ2-5; TRBD2 aligns across 12 bases. CDR3 length equals 17 residues. The V segment lost 4 bases and the J segment 5 bases; nucleotides outside the gene matches: 11. CDR3 sequence: CASSSPRGLAGWETQYF. CDR3 nucleotides: TGTGCCAGCAGTTCCCCCCGAGGACTAGCGGGATGGGAGACCCAGTACTTC.

This clonotype was observed at least ten times. The V call is TRBV10-3, the J call TRBJ1-4; no clear D gene. Between the trimmed V and J ends, which lost 11 bases and 1 base, there was a span of 14 bases. The CDR3 sequence is 14 residues long. The V gene's germline CDR1 is ENHRY and CDR2 SYGVKD. Here the CDR3 DNA reads TGTGCCTCCAAGGAGGGCAGAACTAATGAAAAACTGTTTTTT. It codes for CASKEGRTNEKLFF.

The V call is TRBV11-2, the J call TRBJ1-3, with D possibly being TRBD1 (5 bases). Germline V gene data show CDR1 as SGHAT and CDR2 as FQNNGV. CDR3 size: 16 residues. V lost 1 base and J 0 bases, leaving 10 bases between the germline ends. Here the CDR3 reads CASSLGPGTSGNTIYF. The DNA of the CDR3 is TGTGCCAGCAGCTTAGGGCCCGGGACCTCTGGAAACACCATATATTTT.

The rearrangement joins TRBV6-1 to TRBJ2-3, with D possibly TRBD2 on 5 matching bases. Germline CDR1 is MNHNS and CDR2 is SASEGT. V was pared by 2 bases and J by 0 bases, with 18 bases between. The CDR3 is 18 residues long. CDR3: CASSENFGGGGSTDTQYF. The CDR3 nucleotides read TGTGCCAGCAGTGAAAATTTTGGCGGAGGTGGTAGCACAGATACGCAGTATTTT.